These T cell receptor beta chains were read from a single sample in a study of T cell repertoires in ileal Crohn's disease. Data came from immunoSEQ multiplex PCR; TCRdb stores just in-frame clones and leaves some out. Here the sample spans 3,000 to 4,000 clones, roughly 80% being singletons. The sequencing sample was made of ileal tissue. These receptors all come from an adult with Crohn's disease. Each CDR3 is given with its conserved first and last residue. Fields, in order: J gene, D gene, clone size, V gene, CDR3 protein, CDR3 DNA. A D gene is named only where the DNA matches it firmly. Rows give clone size only sometimes, using once, few, many, or a class for an expanded clone.

>TRBJ2-5|TRBD1|-|TRBV5-6
CASSYGQGVETQYF
TGTGCCAGCAGCTACGGACAGGGGGTAGAGACCCAGTACTTC
>TRBJ2-7|-|-|TRBV7-9
CASSLGGQRITYEQYF
TGTGCCAGCAGCTTAGGAGGACAACGGATTACCTACGAGCAGTACTTC
>TRBJ2-7|TRBD2|-|TRBV10-3
CAIGPGLAGDEQYF
TGTGCCATCGGACCCGGACTAGCGGGAGACGAGCAGTACTTC
>TRBJ1-2|-|-|TRBV28
CASSLAGSDGYTF
TGTGCCAGCAGTTTAGCAGGGTCGGATGGCTACACCTTC
>TRBJ1-4|-|few|TRBV19
CASSIDPRVPNEKLFF
TGTGCCAGTAGTATAGATCCCAGGGTCCCTAATGAAAAACTGTTTTTT
>TRBJ1-2|-|-|TRBV19
CASSIEAAYGYTF
TGTGCCAGTAGTATTGAGGCCGCCTATGGCTACACCTTC
>TRBJ1-1|-|few|TRBV27
CASSLGGGTEAFF
TGTGCCAGCAGTTTAGGGGGGGGCACTGAAGCTTTCTTT
>TRBJ1-4|TRBD1|once|TRBV30
CAWAGGPEKLFF
TGTGCCTGGGCAGGGGGCCCTGAAAAACTGTTTTTT
>TRBJ1-2|TRBD1|-|TRBV28
CASSLRQGNYGYTF
TGTGCCAGCAGTCTACGACAGGGGAACTATGGCTACACCTTC
>TRBJ2-7|-|few|TRBV19
CASSPLVGGSYEQYF
TGTGCCAGTAGTCCTCTGGTGGGGGGCTCCTACGAGCAGTACTTC
>TRBJ1-1|-|-|TRBV6-5
CASSTSWRRDTEAFF
TGTGCCAGCAGCACCTCGTGGAGGCGAGACACTGAAGCTTTCTTT
>TRBJ2-1|TRBD2|-|TRBV6-1
CASIKGGGYNEQFF
TGTGCCAGCATTAAGGGCGGGGGGTACAATGAGCAGTTCTTC
>TRBJ2-1|TRBD2|-|TRBV6-1
CASSETGTSGHNEQFF
TGTGCCAGCAGTGAGACGGGGACTAGCGGGCACAATGAGCAGTTCTTC
>TRBJ2-7|TRBD2|-|TRBV11-1
CASSRGTSGGGFYEQYF
TGTGCCAGCAGCCGGGGGACTAGCGGGGGAGGCTTCTACGAGCAGTACTTC
>TRBJ2-7|-|few|TRBV5-6
CASSLSGTYYEQYF
TGTGCCAGCAGCTTGTCCGGGACATACTACGAGCAGTACTTC
>TRBJ2-7|-|few|TRBV4-3
CASSQDPSSGEQYF
TGCGCCAGCAGCCAAGACCCCTCGTCAGGCGAGCAGTACTTC
>TRBJ1-1|-|-|TRBV2
CASNKGQGNTEAFF
TGTGCCAGCAACAAGGGGCAGGGAAACACTGAAGCTTTCTTT
>TRBJ1-2|-|few|TRBV6-1
CASKRNYGYTF
TGTGCCAGCAAACGGAACTATGGCTACACCTTC
>TRBJ2-1|TRBD2|-|TRBV7-2
CASSTASGGWGYNEQFF
TGTGCCAGCAGCACCGCTAGCGGGGGGTGGGGTTACAATGAGCAGTTCTTC
>TRBJ2-5|TRBD1|-|TRBV7-9
CASSSRTGGGQETQYF
TGTGCCAGCAGCTCTCGGACAGGGGGGGGTCAAGAGACCCAGTACTTC
>TRBJ2-7|TRBD2|-|TRBV27
CASSWPGGDEQYF
TGTGCCAGCAGTTGGCCCGGGGGGGACGAGCAGTACTTC
>TRBJ1-1|TRBD1|medium-sized|TRBV5-4
CASSTRQGVWTEAFF
TGTGCCAGCAGCACAAGACAGGGCGTTTGGACTGAAGCTTTCTTT
>TRBJ2-2|-|-|TRBV9
CASSPTDRANTGELFF
TGTGCCAGCAGCCCAACGGACAGAGCGAACACCGGGGAGCTGTTTTTT
>TRBJ1-2|TRBD1|-|TRBV5-6
CASSFDRGNGYTF
TGTGCCAGCAGCTTCGACAGGGGTAATGGCTACACCTTC
>TRBJ2-7|-|once|TRBV5-4
CASSLTGSPYEQYF
TGTGCCAGCAGTTTAACAGGGTCCCCCTACGAGCAGTACTTC
>TRBJ2-1|-|-|TRBV10-3
CAISESSGGFYNEQFF
TGTGCCATCAGTGAGTCGTCTGGGGGGTTCTACAATGAGCAGTTCTTC
>TRBJ1-5|-|once|TRBV28
CASTIVRGLGNQPQHF
TGTGCCAGCACCATCGTTCGAGGCTTGGGCAATCAGCCCCAGCATTTT
>TRBJ2-1|-|-|TRBV12-5
CASASTGSYNEQFF
TGTGCTAGTGCCTCGACAGGCTCCTACAATGAGCAGTTCTTC
>TRBJ2-7|-|-|TRBV14
CASSVVGTRADEQYF
TGTGCCAGCAGTGTTGTAGGGACAAGGGCCGACGAGCAGTACTTC
>TRBJ2-1|TRBD2|-|TRBV2
CASSTGLAEQFF
TGTGCCAGCAGTACGGGACTAGCGGAGCAGTTCTTC
>TRBJ2-3|TRBD1|few|TRBV10-1
CASPRTGGLDTQYF
TGCGCCAGTCCCCGGACAGGGGGGCTGGATACGCAGTATTTT
>TRBJ2-1|TRBD2|few|TRBV28
CASSLTSGGVNEQFF
TGTGCCAGCAGTTTAACTAGCGGGGGGGTCAATGAGCAGTTCTTC
>TRBJ1-4|-|-|TRBV7-9
CASTSTGTNEKLFF
TGTGCCAGCACCTCCACCGGAACTAATGAAAAACTGTTTTTT
>TRBJ2-4|TRBD2|few|TRBV27
CASSYRLAGGRGAKNIQYF
TGTGCCAGCAGTTACCGACTAGCGGGGGGGCGGGGGGCCAAAAACATTCAGTACTTC
>TRBJ2-7|-|-|TRBV5-1
CASRRDGVDHEQYF
TGCGCCAGCAGACGCGACGGGGTAGACCACGAGCAGTACTTC
>TRBJ1-3|-|-|TRBV7-9
CASRPNVGARSGNTIYF
TGTGCCAGCAGACCAAACGTGGGGGCACGCTCTGGAAACACCATATATTTT
>TRBJ2-2|-|once|TRBV7-2
CASSLGRAAGELFF
TGTGCCAGCAGCTTAGGCAGGGCGGCCGGGGAGCTGTTTTTT
>TRBJ1-2|-|medium-sized|TRBV11-2
CASSLDGRGLGYTF
TGTGCCAGCAGCTTAGATGGCCGAGGGCTGGGCTACACCTTC
>TRBJ2-7|TRBD2|-|TRBV28
CASSPSGGGGYEQYF
TGTGCCAGCAGTCCGTCTGGGGGGGGTGGCTACGAGCAGTACTTC
>TRBJ1-1|-|-|TRBV10-3
CAISQNTEAFF
TGTGCCATCAGCCAGAACACTGAAGCTTTCTTT
>TRBJ1-1|-|few|TRBV29-1
CSVAGTTKNTEAFF
TGCAGCGTCGCCGGGACAACAAAGAACACTGAAGCTTTCTTT
>TRBJ2-3|TRBD2|-|TRBV5-4
CASSLVLAGGYTQYF
TGTGCCAGCAGCTTGGTGCTAGCGGGGGGTTATACGCAGTATTTT
>TRBJ1-2|-|-|TRBV29-1
CSVEEVRSRGGYTF
TGCAGCGTTGAAGAAGTAAGGTCACGGGGAGGCTACACCTTC
>TRBJ1-2|TRBD1|medium-sized|TRBV28
CASSLAGQGYGYTF
TGTGCCAGCAGTTTGGCGGGACAGGGCTATGGCTACACCTTC
>TRBJ1-1|TRBD1|once|TRBV5-1
CASSGVGQSEAFF
TGCGCCAGCAGTGGGGTGGGACAGTCTGAAGCTTTCTTT
>TRBJ1-3|-|-|TRBV25-1
CASSGREVSGNTIYF
TGTGCCAGCAGTGGGAGGGAGGTCTCTGGAAACACCATATATTTT
>TRBJ2-2|-|-|TRBV27
CASSPLSGELFF
TGTGCCAGCAGCCCACTATCGGGGGAGCTGTTTTTT
>TRBJ2-1|TRBD2|-|TRBV5-1
CASSWTSGGSSYNEQFF
TGCGCCAGCAGCTGGACTAGCGGGGGGAGCTCCTACAATGAGCAGTTCTTC
>TRBJ2-3|-|-|TRBV28
CASSLRGKGADTQYF
TGTGCCAGCAGTTTAAGGGGTAAGGGCGCAGATACGCAGTATTTT
>TRBJ2-7|-|-|TRBV5-4
CASSLRGEQYF
TGTGCCAGCAGCTTAAGGGGCGAGCAGTACTTC
>TRBJ2-6|-|-|TRBV9
CGSGREGSGANVLTF
TGTGGGTCCGGCAGGGAAGGGTCTGGGGCCAACGTCCTGACTTTC
>TRBJ2-7|TRBD1|-|TRBV5-1
CASSWDRGNEQYF
TGCGCCAGCAGTTGGGACAGGGGAAACGAGCAGTACTTC
>TRBJ2-5|TRBD1|-|TRBV7-2
CASSLLGGLETQYF
TGTGCCAGCAGCTTATTAGGGGGCCTGGAGACCCAGTACTTC
>TRBJ2-4|TRBD1|few|TRBV30
CAWSPQGALDIQYF
TGTGCCTGGAGTCCACAGGGGGCACTGGACATTCAGTACTTC